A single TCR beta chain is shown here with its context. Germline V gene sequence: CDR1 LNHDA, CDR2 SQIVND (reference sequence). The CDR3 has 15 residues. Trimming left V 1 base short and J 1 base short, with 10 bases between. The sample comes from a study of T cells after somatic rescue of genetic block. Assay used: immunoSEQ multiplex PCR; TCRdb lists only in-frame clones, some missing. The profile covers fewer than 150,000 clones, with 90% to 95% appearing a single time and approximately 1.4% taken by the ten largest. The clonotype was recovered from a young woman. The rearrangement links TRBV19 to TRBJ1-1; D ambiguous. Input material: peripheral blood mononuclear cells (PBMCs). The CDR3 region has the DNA TGTGCCAGTAGTATAGTAAGCGGAGGGAACACTGAAGCTTTCTTT. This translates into CASSIVSGGNTEAFF.